This T cell receptor beta chain appears in the sequencing data of a study of cytomegalovirus exposure and HLA in healthy donors. Findings of the study overall: Presence/absence analyses assumed roughly uniform sequencing depth across donors. Earlier findings revealed that most TCR beta V segments proved productive either about 87% or about 30% of the time.

The PCR employed 60 Vbeta primers together with 13 Jbeta primers. Here immunoSEQ multiplex PCR was the method, and the copy in TCRdb shows in-frame clones only, minus some. The sample has 200,000 to 250,000 clones, approximately 82% seen once. V dropped 6 bases and J dropped 6 bases, with 24 bases sitting between them. Per germline, CDR1 SQVTM and CDR2 ANQGSEA. The CDR3 is 15 residues long. Notes on this clone: Its antigen is currently unknown.

The clonotype comes from a male donor in good health and CMV-seronegative. Sequencing used PBMCs. The chain links TRBV29-1 to TRBJ2-7, with a possible D match to TRBD2 (8 bases). CDR3 nucleotide sequence: TGCAGCGTACGTTCCTCGGGAGGGGGCAGATCCGAGCAGTACTTC. It is translated as CSVRSSGGGRSEQYF.